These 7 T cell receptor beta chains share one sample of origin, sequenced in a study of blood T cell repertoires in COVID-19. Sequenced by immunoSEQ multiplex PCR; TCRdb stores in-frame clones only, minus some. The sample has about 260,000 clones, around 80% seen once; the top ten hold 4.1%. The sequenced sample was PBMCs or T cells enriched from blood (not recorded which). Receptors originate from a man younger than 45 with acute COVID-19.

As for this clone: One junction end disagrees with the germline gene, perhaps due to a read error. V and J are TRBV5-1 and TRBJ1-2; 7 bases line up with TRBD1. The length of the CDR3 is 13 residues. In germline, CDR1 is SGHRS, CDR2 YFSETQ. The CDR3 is CASRSGTVYGYTF. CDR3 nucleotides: TGTGCCAGCAGATCCGGGACAGTCTATGGCTACACCTTC.

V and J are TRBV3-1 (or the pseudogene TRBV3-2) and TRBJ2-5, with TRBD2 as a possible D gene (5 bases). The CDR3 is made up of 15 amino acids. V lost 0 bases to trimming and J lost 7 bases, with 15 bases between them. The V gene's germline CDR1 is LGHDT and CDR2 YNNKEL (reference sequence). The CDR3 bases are TGTGCCAGCAGCCAAGATCGCCTAGCTCTGGGGACCCAGTACTTC. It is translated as CASSQDRLALGTQYF.

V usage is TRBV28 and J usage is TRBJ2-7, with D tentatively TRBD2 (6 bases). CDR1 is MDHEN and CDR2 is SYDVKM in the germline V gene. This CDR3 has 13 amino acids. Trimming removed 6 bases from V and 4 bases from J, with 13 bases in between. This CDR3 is CASRRGAGYEQYV. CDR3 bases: TGTGCCAGCAGGAGGGGCGCGGGGTACGAGCAGTACGTC.

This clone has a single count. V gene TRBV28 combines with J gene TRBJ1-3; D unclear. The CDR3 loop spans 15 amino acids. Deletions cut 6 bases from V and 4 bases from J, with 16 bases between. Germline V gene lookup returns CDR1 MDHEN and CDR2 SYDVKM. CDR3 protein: CASSAGLFRGNTIYF. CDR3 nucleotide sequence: TGTGCCAGCAGCGCGGGCCTCTTCAGAGGAAACACCATATATTTT.

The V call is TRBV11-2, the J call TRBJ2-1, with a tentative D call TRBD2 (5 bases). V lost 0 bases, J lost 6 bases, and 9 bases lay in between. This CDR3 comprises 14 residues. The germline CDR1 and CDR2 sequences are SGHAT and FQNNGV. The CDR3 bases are TGTGCCAGCAGCTTAGAACTAGTAGGCAATGAGCAGTTCTTC. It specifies CASSLELVGNEQFF.

Here the CDR3 DNA reads TGTGCCAGCAGCGTCGGACTAGCGGGGGGTGACAATGAGCAGTTCTTC. Its translation is CASSVGLAGGDNEQFF. The genes are TRBV7-7 and TRBJ2-1; 14 nucleotides line up with TRBD2. The CDR3 is 16 amino acids. J gave up 5 bases and V 5 bases, and 5 bases lay outside the gene matches. The germline V gene has CDR1 SSHAT and CDR2 FNYEAQ (reference sequence). The full variable domain, completed using reference TRBV7-7 and TRBJ2-1, is GAGVSQSPRYKVTKRGQDVTLRCDPISSHATLYWYQQALGQGPEFLTYFNYEAQPDKSGLPSDRFSAERPEGSISTLTIQRTEQRDSAMYRCASSVGLAGGDNEQFFGPGTRLTVL.

The chain's CDR3 is CASSRGLASNEQFF. CDR3 DNA: TGTGCCAGTAGTAGGGGACTAGCGTCGAATGAGCAGTTCTTC. The V call is TRBV19, the J call TRBJ2-1; TRBD2 matches 10 bases. This CDR3 contains 14 residues. Trimming cost V 4 bases and J 7 bases; bases outside gene matches: 4. The germline V gene has CDR1 LNHDA and CDR2 SQIVND (reference sequence).